This T cell receptor beta chain was recorded in a study of blood T cell repertoires in COVID-19. From germline, CDR1 is MNHEY and CDR2 SMNVEV (reference sequence). The CDR3 runs to 13 residues. V trimming: 5 bases; J trimming: 7 bases; junction bases outside the gene matches: 4. The protocol was immunoSEQ multiplex PCR, while the TCRdb copy is restricted to in-frame clones and leaves out a portion. The sample lists 200,000 to 250,000 clones; approximately 80% were seen once. What was sequenced was peripheral blood. This chain connects TRBV27 to TRBJ1-2; 10 nucleotides line up with TRBD1. This TCR was sampled from a woman older than 75 with COVID-19, enrolled during active disease. CDR3: CASSRQGASGYTF. For the CDR3, the DNA is TGTGCCAGCAGTAGACAGGGGGCGAGTGGCTACACCTTC.